The 15 T cell receptor beta chains below come from one sample, sequenced in a study of T cells in Graves' hyperthyroidism and ophthalmopathy. RNA transcripts served as the template for amplifying TCR beta CDR3 regions. When the TCR CDR3 underwent first-round RT-PCR, the HTBI primer set was used. TCRdb reanalysed the multiplex PCR reads using MiXCR and keeps one entry per CDR3 protein. The sample has some 620,000 distinct CDR3 sequences; 15% to 20% are singletons. Sample: blood. The receptor set was obtained from a woman in her thirties with Graves' hyperthyroidism.

A few counts support this clonotype. This chain connects TRBV28 to TRBJ2-2, with D perhaps TRBD1 (5 bases). Trimming pared 5 bases from V and 3 bases from J, leaving 10 bases between. The CDR3 runs 14 residues. Germline CDR1 is MDHEN and CDR2 is SYDVKM. The CDR3 here is CASSQGSYTGELFF. Here the CDR3 DNA reads TGTGCCAGCAGTCAGGGATCCTACACCGGGGAGCTGTTTTTT.

This clonotype was detected only a few times. The CDR3 region has the DNA TGCAGTGCTAGAGCCAGACAAGACCCAACTAATGAAAAACTGTTTTTT. Its translation: CSARARQDPTNEKLFF. J is TRBJ1-4 and V is TRBV20-1, with D unresolved. With 1 base removed from V and 0 bases from J, the gap between germline ends came to 12 bases. Germline CDR1 is DFQATT and CDR2 is SNEGSKA (reference sequence). CDR3 size: 16 residues.

This clonotype occurred many times. The rearrangement links TRBV6-2 or TRBV6-3 to TRBJ2-5, with D unresolved. Trimming removed 4 bases at V and 2 bases at J, with 14 bases between. Germline lookup yields CDR1 MNHEY and CDR2 SVGEGT. This CDR3 contains 15 residues. CDR3 nucleotides: TGTGCCAGCAGTTCCTCTCGGCAGTTACAAGAGACCCAGTACTTC. This translates into CASSSSRQLQETQYF.

This clonotype was seen ten or more times. The chain employs TRBV18 and TRBJ2-7, with TRBD1 matching 8 bases. This CDR3 has 15 residues. Germline CDR1 reads KGHSH; CDR2 reads LQKENI. The trim removed 2 bases at V and 5 bases at J, leaving 8 bases unmatched. In DNA, the CDR3 is TGTGCCAGCTCACCAGGCGCAGGGGGCCAACACGAGCAGTACTTC. The encoded protein is CASSPGAGGQHEQYF.

Many counts were recorded for this clonotype. The rearrangement joins TRBV24-1 to TRBJ2-1; D is uncertain. The CDR3 spans 11 residues. CDR1 is KGHDR and CDR2 is SFDVKD in the germline V gene. Trimming left V 6 bases short and J 5 bases short, with 4 bases between. In DNA, the CDR3 is TGTGCCACCAGTTTTAACAATGAGCAGTTCTTC. This gives the protein CATSFNNEQFF.

This clonotype was seen a handful of times. For the CDR3, the DNA is TGTGCCAGCAGACCCATAGCGGGGAGCTCCTACAATGAGCAGTTCTTC. Protein product: CASRPIAGSSYNEQFF. This chain links TRBV7-9 with TRBJ2-1, with 8 positions matching TRBD2. J lost 0 bases, V lost 6 bases, and 7 bases had no gene match. This CDR3 has 16 amino acids. The germline V gene has CDR1 SEHNR and CDR2 FQNEAQ (reference sequence).

This clonotype was detected ten times or more. The chain has TRBV7-3 and TRBJ2-3, with D perhaps assigned TRBD1 or TRBD2 (5 bases each). CDR3 length: 14 amino acids. Trimming pared 4 bases from V and 2 bases from J, leaving 10 bases between. Germline V gene lookup returns CDR1 SGHTA and CDR2 FQGTGA. The CDR3 DNA is TGTGCCAGCAGCTCGGTGGGGGTCACAGATACGCAGTATTTT. It is translated as CASSSVGVTDTQYF. The whole variable domain, remainder taken from reference TRBV7-3 and TRBJ2-3, is GAGVSQTPSNKVTEKGKYVELRCDPISGHTALYWYRQSLGQGPEFLIYFQGTGAADDSGLPNDRFFAVRPEGSVSTLKIQRTERGDSAVYLCASSSVGVTDTQYFGPGTRLTVL.

This clonotype has at least ten counts. V gene TRBV6-2 or TRBV6-3 combines with J gene TRBJ1-1; D gene uncertain. Germline V gene data show CDR1 as MNHEY and CDR2 as SVGEGT. The CDR3 loop spans 13 amino acids. V lost 2 bases to trimming and J lost 1 base, with 5 bases between them. The CDR3 DNA reads TGTGCCAGCAGTTACGAAGCGAACACTGAAGCTTTCTTT. Protein product: CASSYEANTEAFF.

This clonotype was counted ten times or more. The rearrangement links TRBV28 to TRBJ1-1, with D possibly being TRBD1 (6 bases). The CDR3 is 14 residues long. Germline CDR1 MDHEN, CDR2 SYDVKM. The V end lost 5 bases, the J end lost 6 bases, and 16 bases lay between the germline ends. The CDR3 coding sequence is TGTGCCAGCAGTCCGTTGGGGGGGGGCCCTGAAGCTTTCTTT. Its protein product is CASSPLGGGPEAFF.

This clonotype has at least ten counts. V and J are TRBV12-3 or TRBV12-4 and TRBJ2-1, with 8 bases identical to TRBD1. V was pared by 4 bases and J by 10 bases, with 9 bases of the junction left unmatched. The CDR3 runs 14 residues. In DNA form, the CDR3 reads TGTGCCAGCAGTTCAACAGGGGGGACAGGCGAGCAGTTCTTC. The encoded protein is CASSSTGGTGEQFF.

This clonotype has a handful of counts. V is TRBV5-1 and J is TRBJ2-7; 12 bases match TRBD2. The CDR3 covers 16 residues. V shed 2 bases and J 7 bases; nucleotides not matched to a gene: 10. Germline CDR1 reads SGHRS; CDR2 reads YFSETQ. CDR3 loop: CASSLPGLAGFQEQYF. The DNA of the CDR3 is TGCGCCAGCAGCTTACCGGGACTAGCGGGTTTTCAGGAGCAGTACTTC.

This clonotype was seen at least ten times. The chain carries TRBV12-5 and TRBJ2-7; TRBD1 matches at 9 bases. Germline V gene sequence: CDR1 LGHNT, CDR2 FRNRAP. Trimming removed 4 bases from V and 0 bases from J; junction bases left unmatched: 4. The CDR3 contains 15 residues. The CDR3 DNA reads as TGTGCTAGTGGTTGGGACAGGGCAAGCTCCTACGAGCAGTACTTC. Protein: CASGWDRASSYEQYF.

This clonotype was seen many times. This chain joins TRBV20-1 and TRBJ2-1; 9 positions match TRBD2. CDR1 and CDR2 from the germline V gene are DFQATT and SNEGSKA (reference sequence). Trimming cost V 1 base and J 8 bases; bases outside gene matches: 9. The CDR3 has 15 amino acids. Written as DNA, the CDR3 is TGCAGTGCTAGAGTTGTTAGCGGGAGCGGTGATGAGCAGTTCTTC. It specifies CSARVVSGSGDEQFF.

A few counts support this clonotype. The CDR3 DNA follows: TGTGCCAGCAGTGAGGGACTTCTCTCCGAGCAGTACTTC. It translates to CASSEGLLSEQYF. The V call is TRBV6-1, the J call TRBJ2-7; D is perhaps TRBD2 (6 bases). Looked up from germline, CDR1 is MNHNS and CDR2 is SASEGT. The CDR3 is made up of 13 amino acids. With 3 bases removed from V and 6 bases from J, the gap between germline ends came to 12 bases.

This chain connects TRBV10-3 to TRBJ2-7, with a weak D call TRBD1 (5 bases). Germline values: CDR1 ENHRY, CDR2 SYGVKD. Between the trimmed V and J ends, which lost 2 bases and 6 bases, there was a span of 11 bases. This CDR3 spans 13 amino acids. Written as DNA, the CDR3 is TGTGCCATCAGTGAGCAGGGTCTGGGCGAGCAGTACTTC. Residues: CAISEQGLGEQYF.